The entry that follows covers one TCR beta chain sequence. The target antigen is unknown. The source of the sample is a study of T-cell reconstitution after alpha-beta-depleted transplantation in children. Whole-study findings and limits: It was reported that alpha-beta T cells came from several hundred expanded graft clones (about two months after transplant). Once a year had passed after transplant, T-cell counts and diversity came mostly from newly produced T cells.

The TCRbeta library incorporated unique molecular identifiers. TCRdb used MiXCR to reprocess the PCR reads, holding one entry per CDR3 protein. The sample carries 300,000 to 350,000 distinct CDR3 sequences, 15% to 20% recorded once. The source of this sequence is a male patient between 2 and 15 years old who had a stem cell transplant for acute lymphoblastic leukemia, so the T cells may come from the graft donor. The material was PBMCs, mostly from graft donor cells, obtained 360 days after TCRalphabeta/CD19-depleted stem cell transplant.

In DNA form, the CDR3 reads TGCAGTGCTAGAGCCCCGGGGGGACTAGCGGGCCTCAGCTCCTACGAGCAGTACTTC. It codes for CSARAPGGLAGLSSYEQYF. The chain has TRBV20-1 and TRBJ2-7; TRBD2 matches at 12 bases. The CDR3 totals 19 residues. The junction had 13 bases not matched to a gene; V was cut back by 1 base and J by 0 bases. Germline V gene lookup returns CDR1 DFQATT and CDR2 SNEGSKA (reference sequence).